This T cell receptor beta chain originates from a study of TIL therapy for anti-PD-1-resistant metastatic lung cancer (dated by TCRdb to the early 2020s). Describing the broader study: Among the enrolled patients, the median age was roughly 54 years (range roughly 35-80), and the median tumor PD-L1 proportion score was approximately 5.9%. Most of the cohort had lung adenocarcinoma, several tumors were EGFR-mutant and two were ALK-rearranged, and half of the patients were current or former smokers. A median non-synonymous tumor mutation burden of around 1.4 mutations per megabase was determined across the cohort by whole-exome sequencing. Clonotypes were tracked across tumor, expanded TIL product and serial blood samples by T cell receptor beta sequencing of tumor and peripheral blood.

CDR1 and CDR2, looked up from the germline V gene (reference sequence), are LNHNV and YYDKDF. Cut back by 0 bases and 6 bases, the V and J ends lie 5 bases apart. From the cysteine through the phenylalanine, the CDR3 covers 12 amino acids. The only DNA kept is the CDR3, 36 bases in frame from the first base. TCR beta CDR3 regions were amplified from genomic DNA by bias-controlled multiplex PCR with the immunoSEQ v3 hsTCRB kit. The TCR libraries were sequenced on an Illumina NextSeq 500 to around 1.9 million read pairs for survey level or about 5-6 million read pairs for deep level. Per the source publication's procedure: V, D and J genes were assigned, non-productive sequences were removed, and clonality was reported by immunoSEQ Analyzer software. Repertoires of infused TIL and blood were compared using productive Simpson clonality and the Morisita overlap index of productive TRB rearrangements. The table comes from immuneACCESS by way of TCRdb, which keeps in-frame sequences with V and J called. Part of the clones is missing from these tables; in studies checked, under half for an unresolved V gene and the rest for unknown reasons. V and J calls and clone size are those listed in that table; D and trimming were worked out from the DNA. The sample table shows 95,000 or so clones, and about 71% are seen once. Of the sample, approximately 9.9% falls within the top ten clones.

This clone was seen only a few times. Its antigen is not yet known. The input lacks base qualities; no much larger clone sits a single base away. Overall results and qualifications from the work: Because the cohort was highly selected, with more treatment-naive, never-smoker and oncogene-addicted patients than is typical, generalizability is limited. Higher clonality and lower diversity were observed in expanded TIL cultures than in baseline intratumoral T cells (median clonality around 5.7% vs 31%, p < 0.0001). The study protocol defined all tumor marker inferences as exploratory. TIL culture showed high clonal turnover, with many enriched product clones undetected in the baseline tumor, suggesting clonal contraction rather than faithful expansion.

The sample's time point, from its label and the paper: pre-treatment sample, taken before nivolumab and TIL therapy. The baseline tumor samples, taken from the same resection that was used to grow TIL, were excised metastases, most often pleural nodules or supraclavicular lymph nodes. Before any PD-1/PD-L1 blockade was given, tumors were harvested, nivolumab was then administered, and patients who progressed went on to receive lymphodepletion, an infusion of expanded TIL, and IL-2. A phase I trial run at two centers enrolled adults with stage 4 NSCLC between 2017 and 2020. Samples were obtained from a single-arm, open-label phase I trial in which tumor-infiltrating lymphocyte therapy with nivolumab was evaluated in advanced non-small cell lung cancer. Parts of each resected tumor were snap-frozen in liquid nitrogen and kept at -80 degrees C. Tumor regions of interest were selected on H&E sections by laser-capture macrodissection, were pulverized into approximately 15 mg aliquots, and were extracted with Qiagen Allprep kits.

The starting material was tumor tissue, obtained at baseline. The V gene is TRBV15 and the J gene is TRBJ1-1; no D gene call is confident. This TCR derives from a person aged 25-85 years with non-small cell lung cancer. The encoded CDR3 is CATSRDSAEAFF. DNA sequence: TGTGCCACCAGCAGAGATAGCGCTGAAGCTTTCTTT.